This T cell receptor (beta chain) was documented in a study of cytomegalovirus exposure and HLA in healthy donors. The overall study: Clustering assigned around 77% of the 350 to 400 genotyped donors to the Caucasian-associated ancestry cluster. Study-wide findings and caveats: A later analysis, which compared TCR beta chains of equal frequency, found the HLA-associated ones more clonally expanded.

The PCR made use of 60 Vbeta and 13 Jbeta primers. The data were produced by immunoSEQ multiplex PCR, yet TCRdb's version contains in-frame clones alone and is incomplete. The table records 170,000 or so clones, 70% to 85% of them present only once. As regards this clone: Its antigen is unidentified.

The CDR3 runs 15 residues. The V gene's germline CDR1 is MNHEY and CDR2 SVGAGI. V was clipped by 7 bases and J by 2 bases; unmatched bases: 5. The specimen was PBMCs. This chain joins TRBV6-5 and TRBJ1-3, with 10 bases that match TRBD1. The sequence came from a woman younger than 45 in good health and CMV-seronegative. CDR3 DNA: TGTGCCAGCAAAGACAGGGGGCAGGCTGGAAACACCATATATTTT. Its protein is CASKDRGQAGNTIYF.